This TCR beta chain was sequenced for a study of T cells in severe cutaneous drug reactions. Across the study: Culprit drug assignment used the Naranjo algorithm and the ALDEN algorithm. Overall study results and limits: In carbamazepine-induced Stevens-Johnson syndrome or toxic epidermal necrolysis, TRBV12-4 averaged around 30% in blister cells and around 5% in PBMC. A public TCRbeta CDR3 appeared in all seven CBZ-SJS/TEN blister samples, averaging approximately 13%.

Notes on this clonotype: The antigen remains unidentified.

TCR subtype-specific primers in iRepertoire multiplex PCR prepared libraries for bulk and single-cell sequencing. Using the multiplex PCR reads, TCRdb records one entry per CDR3 protein without DNA. This sample's clone table lists roughly 7,100 distinct CDR3 sequences. The donors had carbamazepine-induced Stevens-Johnson syndrome or toxic epidermal necrolysis. This CDR3 is 14 amino acids long. Germline assignment: CDR1 DFQATT and CDR2 SNEGSKA (reference sequence). The specimen was cells from a skin blister. The genes are TRBV20-1 and TRBJ2-1; no DNA is available, so the TRBD1 call from TCRdb remains unchecked. This TCR was recovered from a human donor with toxic epidermal necrolysis, a severe cutaneous drug reaction. This CDR3 is CSARSFDRDNEQFF.